This TCR beta chain was recovered during a study of CD8 T cells in Susac syndrome. Sequencing of TCR beta was performed on blood CD8+ and CD4+ T cells. While CD8+ and CD4+ T cells were isolated negatively, TEMRA cells were enriched by FACS. Study results and caveats: In its TCR sequencing and HLA analysis, the study acknowledged that the number of individuals was relatively small.

An amount of RNA that ranged from about 0.45 to 1 ug was reverse transcribed with random hexamers. The amplification used immunoSEQ multiplex PCR on TCR beta CDR3; it spanned 54 Vbeta and 13 Jbeta. TCRdb redid the calling of the immunoSEQ multiplex PCR reads with MiXCR, one entry per CDR3 protein. The sample lists about 440,000 distinct CDR3 sequences, 85% to 90% seen once, with about 0.12% in the top ten. This CDR3 comprises 15 residues. V shed 6 bases and J shed 2 bases, with 14 bases lying between them. Germline CDR1 SGHVS, CDR2 FQNEAQ. Concerning this clonotype itself: Its antigen is unknown.

The TCR comes from a human donor with multiple sclerosis. Sequenced material: CD8+ T cells from PBMCs. The genes are TRBV7-8 and TRBJ2-1; D is perhaps TRBD2 (6 bases). DNA of the CDR3: TGTGCCAGCAGGGGATGGGGGGAGGCCTACAATGAGCAGTTCTTC. It is translated as CASRGWGEAYNEQFF. Together with reference TRBV7-8 and TRBJ2-1, the CDR3 gives the full variable domain: GAGVSQSPRYKVAKRGQDVALRCDPISGHVSLFWYQQALGQGPEFLTYFQNEAQLDKSGLPSDRFFAERPEGSVSTLKIQRTQQEDSAVYLCASRGWGEAYNEQFFGPGTRLTVL.